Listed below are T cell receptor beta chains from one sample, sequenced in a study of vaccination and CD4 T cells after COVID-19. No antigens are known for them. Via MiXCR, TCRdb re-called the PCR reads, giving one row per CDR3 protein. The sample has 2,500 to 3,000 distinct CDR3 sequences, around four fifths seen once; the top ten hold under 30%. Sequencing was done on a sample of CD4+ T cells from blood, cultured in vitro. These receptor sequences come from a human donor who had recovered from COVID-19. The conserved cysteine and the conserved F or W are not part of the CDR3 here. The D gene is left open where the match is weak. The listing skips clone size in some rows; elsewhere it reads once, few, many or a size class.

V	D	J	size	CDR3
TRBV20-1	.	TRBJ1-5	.	SARQELSNQPQH
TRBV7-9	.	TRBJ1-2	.	ASSLVEYPRSNYGYT
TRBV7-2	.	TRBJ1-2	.	ASSSNRVANYGYT
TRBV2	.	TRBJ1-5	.	ASSVFKGDQPQH
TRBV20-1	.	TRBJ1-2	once	SASRSDGYT
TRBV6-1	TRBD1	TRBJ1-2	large	ASSERGRGAYGYT
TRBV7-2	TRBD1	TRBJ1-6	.	ASSPVPGQGSPLH
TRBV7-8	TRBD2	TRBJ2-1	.	ASSFTSGGHMGEQF
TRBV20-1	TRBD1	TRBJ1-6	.	SAKGQGNSPLH
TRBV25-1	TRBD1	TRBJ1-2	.	ASKSPGTGGHFGYT
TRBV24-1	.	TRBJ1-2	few	ATSDYDFAGYT
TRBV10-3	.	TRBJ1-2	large	AISDRDTYGYT
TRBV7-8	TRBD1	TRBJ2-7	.	ASSLGGQALEQY
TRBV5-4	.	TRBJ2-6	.	ASRPTAGANVLT
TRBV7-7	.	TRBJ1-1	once	ASSLEANTEAF
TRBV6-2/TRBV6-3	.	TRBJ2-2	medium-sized	ASSRGLNTGELF
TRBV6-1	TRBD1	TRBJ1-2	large	ASTARTGGYT
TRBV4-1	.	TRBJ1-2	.	ASSPASGALPGGYT
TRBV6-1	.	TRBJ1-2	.	AGAGINGYT
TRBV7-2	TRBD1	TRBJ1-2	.	ASSQEPGQVDGYT
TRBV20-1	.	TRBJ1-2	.	SARNPRGGYT
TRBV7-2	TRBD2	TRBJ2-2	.	ASSQWTGGSTGELF
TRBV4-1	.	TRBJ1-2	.	ASSQRWERQGYT
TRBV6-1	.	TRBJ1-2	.	ASSLDGNYGYT
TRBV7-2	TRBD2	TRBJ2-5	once	ASSWIAGGQETQY
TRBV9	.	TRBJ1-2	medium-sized	ASSARTLTGPNGYT
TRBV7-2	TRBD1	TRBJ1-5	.	ASSADRGSPQH
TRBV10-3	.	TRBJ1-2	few	AISDKGPYGYT
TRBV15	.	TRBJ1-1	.	ATSRGEGRTF
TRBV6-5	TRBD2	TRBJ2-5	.	ASSSGAGGQETQY
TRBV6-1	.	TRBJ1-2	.	ATAELASTSQGYT
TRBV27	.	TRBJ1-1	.	ASSLGRTKLNTEAF
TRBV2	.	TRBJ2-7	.	ASSGDFLSYEQY
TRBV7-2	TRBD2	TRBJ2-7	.	ASSFEGLAAYEQY
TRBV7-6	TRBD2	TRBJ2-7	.	ASSPKPPRLAGKSYEQY
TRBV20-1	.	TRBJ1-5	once	SVTKGPLVNQPQH
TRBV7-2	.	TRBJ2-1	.	ASSHARVDNEQF
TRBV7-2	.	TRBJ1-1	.	ASSSLTGRGTEAF
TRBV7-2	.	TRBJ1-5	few	ASSLNAPGNQPQH
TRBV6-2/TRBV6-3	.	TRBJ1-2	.	ASKAAEANYGYT